This T cell receptor beta chain came from a study of T cell responses to AZD1222 COVID-19 vaccine. As for the study in general: Pooling of second doses given at about 4 or about 12 weeks was done.

CDR1 DFQATT and CDR2 SNEGSKA come from the germline V gene (reference sequence). The CDR3 has 9 residues. Trimming cost V 4 bases and J 6 bases, with 3 bases left between them. About this clone: What it binds is not known.

Regarding the study as a whole: Nearly half of the spike-specific TCRs reportedly recognize variant regions that carry no mutations. A rise in Spike-specific TCR breadth and depth followed two AZD1222 doses. It should be noted that donors were predominantly white British and more often female, and clonal diversity was possibly underestimated.

Measured with immunoSEQ multiplex PCR; TCRdb has only the in-frame clones, and not every one. Here the sample spans 90,000 to 120,000 clones, around 90% being singletons. The chain employs TRBV20-1 and TRBJ1-1; D ambiguous. Here the sequenced sample was peripheral blood, taken on day 0 of AZD1222 vaccination. The sequence was collected from an adult in good health. The chain's CDR3 is CSANPEAFF. The CDR3 DNA reads as TGCAGTGCTAACCCTGAAGCTTTCTTT.